This note documents a single T cell receptor (beta chain) sequence. TCRbeta library construction was performed incorporating unique molecular identifiers. Using its own MiXCR run on the PCR reads, TCRdb lists one record per CDR3 protein. The sample includes around 380,000 distinct CDR3 sequences, approximately 10% seen only once; the top ten take 4.5% to 7%. The sample belongs to a study of T-cell reconstitution after alpha-beta-depleted transplantation in children. The sequence came from a human donor who donated a stem cell graft to a child with acute myeloid leukemia. The source material was PBMCs from the stem cell graft donor, sampled from the stem cell graft.

The CDR3 loop is CASKLTGGASGELFF. The CDR3 DNA reads as TGTGCCAGTAAATTGACAGGGGGCGCCTCAGGGGAGCTGTTTTTT. The chain combines TRBV6-1 with TRBJ2-2; 10 bases align to TRBD1. The CDR3 has 15 amino acids. Germline V gene data show CDR1 as MNHNS and CDR2 as SASEGT. Trimming at V came to 9 bases and at J to 8 bases, leaving 12 bases not matched to a gene.